This T cell receptor (beta chain) was profiled in a study of blood T cell repertoires in COVID-19. Study-wide context: The analysed material was cDNA or gDNA that came from T cells, B-cell-depleted T cells, or PBMCs.

In the authors' methods: It was from reference gene primer amplification that nucleated cell counts were estimated. Method: immunoSEQ multiplex PCR; TCRdb's copy keeps in-frame clones and lacks some. V and J calls and clone size follow that table, whereas D and trimming were derived from the DNA. In the table there are 200,000 to 300,000 clones, approximately 84% of which are singletons. The CDR3 contains 16 residues. CDR1 is SGHNT, CDR2 YYREEE, per germline (reference sequence). V shed 1 base, J shed 4 bases, and the junction held 7 bases outside the gene matches. The chain employs TRBV5-4 and TRBJ2-3, with 9 bases identical to TRBD1. This sequence was found in a woman aged 30 to 39 who had recovered from COVID-19. Sample: peripheral blood. The CDR3 loop is CASSLHGTGSPDTQYF. Here the CDR3 DNA reads TGTGCCAGCAGCTTGCATGGGACAGGGAGCCCAGATACGCAGTATTTT.